The 17 T cell receptor beta chains reported below all come from one sample, sequenced in a study of cytotoxic CD8 clonotypes in ibrutinib-treated CLL. Assay used: immunoSEQ multiplex PCR; TCRdb lists only in-frame clones, some missing. The sample has 110,000 to 150,000 clones; roughly 90% are singletons. The material was PBMCs, obtained after 12 months of ibrutinib treatment. Every receptor here comes from a human donor with chronic lymphocytic leukemia.

The rearrangement links TRBV27 to TRBJ1-5; TRBD1 is a possible D gene (6 bases). V was pared by 6 bases and J by 8 bases, with 17 bases between. CDR3 size: 14 residues. Germline loops: CDR1 MNHEY, CDR2 SMNVEV (reference sequence). The CDR3, as DNA: TGTGCCAGCAGGCCAGGGGAACAAGTGAAGCCCCAGCATTTT. It yields the protein CASRPGEQVKPQHF.

V gene TRBV19 combines with J gene TRBJ1-5, with D uncertain. This CDR3 is built from 14 residues. Germline assignment: CDR1 LNHDA and CDR2 SQIVND (reference sequence). V was shortened by 3 bases and J by 7 bases, with 13 bases between the two germline ends. CDR3 nucleotide sequence: TGTGCCAGTAGTATGACGCCCCCCGGGCAGCCCCAGCATTTT. Translation gives CASSMTPPGQPQHF.

The genes are TRBV7-9 and TRBJ2-1, with 9 bases matching TRBD2. CDR3 size: 15 residues. The germline gives CDR1 SEHNR, CDR2 FQNEAQ (reference sequence). V shed 5 bases and J 6 bases; nucleotides not matched to a gene: 8. CDR3: CASSPYQAGGNEQFF. The CDR3 DNA reads TGTGCCAGCAGCCCCTATCAAGCGGGAGGCAATGAGCAGTTCTTC.

This chain connects TRBV19 to TRBJ1-2, with D hard to call. Germline CDR1 reads LNHDA; CDR2 reads SQIVND (reference sequence). This CDR3 spans 13 amino acids. The germline V and J ends were trimmed by 6 bases and 3 bases, with 11 bases remaining between them. DNA of the CDR3: TGTGCCAGTAGGAGTGCGGAATACTATGGCTACACCTTC. This codes for CASRSAEYYGYTF. The full variable domain, in which reference TRBV19 and TRBJ1-2 provide the parts outside the CDR3, is DGGITQSPKYLFRKEGQNVTLSCEQNLNHDAMYWYRQDPGQGLRLIYYSQIVNDFQKGDIAEGYSVSREKKESFPLTVTSAQKNPTAFYLCASRSAEYYGYTFGSGTRLTVV.

V gene TRBV30 combines with J gene TRBJ2-1, with unresolved D. Per germline, CDR1 GTSNPN and CDR2 SVGIG (reference sequence). This CDR3 comprises 12 residues. Trimming pared 3 bases from V and 3 bases from J, leaving 6 bases between. CDR3 loop: CAWSPDYNEQFF. In DNA, the CDR3 is TGTGCCTGGAGCCCGGACTACAATGAGCAGTTCTTC.

The chain joins TRBV19 to TRBJ2-7; no reliable D call. From germline, CDR1 is LNHDA and CDR2 SQIVND (reference sequence). The CDR3 sequence is 14 residues long. Trimming pared 4 bases from V and 2 bases from J, leaving 12 bases between. The DNA for the CDR3 is TGTGCCAGTAGTAAGGACGCCCGGACCTACGAGCAGTACTTC. Its translation is CASSKDARTYEQYF.

The chain has TRBV10-3 and TRBJ2-5; perhaps D is TRBD1 or TRBD2 (6 bases each). The CDR3 totals 14 residues. V lost 10 bases and J lost 4, with 19 bases in between. The germline V gene encodes CDR1 ENHRY and CDR2 SYGVKD. The CDR3 bases are TGTGCCACGTCAAGGGGGGCCCCCCCAGAGACCCAGTACTTC. Translation: CATSRGAPPETQYF.

This chain joins TRBV4-3 and TRBJ1-2, with TRBD1 identical over 8 bases. This CDR3 has 15 amino acids. V was pared by 5 bases and J by 4 bases, with 9 bases of the junction left unmatched. Per germline, CDR1 LGHNA and CDR2 YSLEER. The DNA of the CDR3 is TGCGCCAGCAGCTATGACAGGGGAGGTAGCTATGGCTACACCTTC. This translates into CASSYDRGGSYGYTF.

The chain uses TRBV11-3 and TRBJ2-5; 8 bases map to TRBD2. V gave up 5 bases and J gave up 5 bases; unmatched junction bases: 7. The CDR3 sequence is 14 residues long. Germline values: CDR1 SGHNT, CDR2 YENEEA. For the CDR3, the DNA is TGTGCCAGCAGCCCGAGCGGGAGTAGCGAGACCCAGTACTTC. Protein product: CASSPSGSSETQYF.

This CDR3 is CASSLEVWETQYF. CDR3 bases: TGCGCCAGCAGCTTGGAGGTTTGGGAGACCCAGTACTTC. V gene TRBV5-1 combines with J gene TRBJ2-5; the D is unclear. This CDR3 is built from 13 residues. V shed 0 bases and J shed 5 bases, with 8 bases lying between them. Germline CDR1 SGHRS, CDR2 YFSETQ.

The chain uses TRBV29-1 and TRBJ2-5, with no clear D. Germline V CDR1 and CDR2: SQVTM, ANQGSEA. V was trimmed by 6 bases and J by 0 bases, leaving 11 bases between them. CDR3 length equals 13 residues. The CDR3, as DNA: TGCAGCGTCCCCTTACGGGACCAAGAGACCCAGTACTTC. As protein: CSVPLRDQETQYF.

This clone was counted only a few times. The chain links TRBV12-5 to TRBJ2-5; 14 nucleotides match TRBD2. The J segment lost 3 bases and the V segment lost 4 bases, leaving 1 base of the junction unmatched. This CDR3 has 15 amino acids. Germline loops: CDR1 LGHNT, CDR2 FRNRAP. The CDR3 nucleotides read TGTGCTAGTGGTTCGGGACTAGCGGGAGAAGAGACCCAGTACTTC. This codes for CASGSGLAGEETQYF.

The chain couples TRBV10-1 to TRBJ2-7; TRBD1 might be the D (5 bases). The CDR3 covers 14 residues. The V end was cut by 0 bases, the J end by 5 bases, with 11 bases between. The germline gives CDR1 WNHNN, CDR2 SYGVQD (reference sequence). The CDR3 protein is CASSESRAYHEQYF. Written as DNA, the CDR3 is TGCGCCAGCAGTGAGTCCAGGGCCTACCACGAGCAGTACTTC.

The chain couples TRBV5-1 to TRBJ2-7; D ambiguous. Trimming pared 0 bases from V and 5 bases from J, leaving 6 bases between. CDR1 and CDR2 (germline): SGHRS, YFSETQ. The CDR3 loop spans 12 amino acids. The CDR3 loop is CASSLGIHEQYF. DNA for the CDR3: TGCGCCAGCAGCTTGGGAATTCACGAGCAGTACTTC.

The J gene is TRBJ2-5, the V gene TRBV19, with a weak D call TRBD1 (8 bases). CDR1 and CDR2 (germline): LNHDA, SQIVND (reference sequence). Deletions cut 4 bases from V and 6 bases from J, with 15 bases between. The CDR3 runs to 14 residues. The DNA of the CDR3 is TGTGCCAGTAGTACGACACAGGGGGGGCAGACCCAGTACTTC. As protein: CASSTTQGGQTQYF.

The V call is TRBV19, the J call TRBJ2-6; weak D call: TRBD2 (7 bases). The V end lost 1 base, the J end lost 2 bases, and 12 bases lay between the germline ends. Germline CDR1 LNHDA, CDR2 SQIVND (reference sequence). The CDR3 covers 17 residues. The DNA for the CDR3 is TGTGCCAGTAGTATAGGAACAGGGAGGGCTGGGGCCAACGTCCTGACTTTC. This sequence encodes CASSIGTGRAGANVLTF.

V is TRBV18 and J is TRBJ1-2; tentatively, D is TRBD1 (5 bases). Germline loops: CDR1 KGHSH, CDR2 LQKENI. Trimming left V 3 bases short and J 3 bases short, with 14 bases between. The CDR3 extends over 15 amino acids. CDR3: CASSPGPGADYGYTF. The CDR3 DNA sequence: TGTGCCAGCTCACCGGGCCCCGGGGCGGACTATGGCTACACCTTC.